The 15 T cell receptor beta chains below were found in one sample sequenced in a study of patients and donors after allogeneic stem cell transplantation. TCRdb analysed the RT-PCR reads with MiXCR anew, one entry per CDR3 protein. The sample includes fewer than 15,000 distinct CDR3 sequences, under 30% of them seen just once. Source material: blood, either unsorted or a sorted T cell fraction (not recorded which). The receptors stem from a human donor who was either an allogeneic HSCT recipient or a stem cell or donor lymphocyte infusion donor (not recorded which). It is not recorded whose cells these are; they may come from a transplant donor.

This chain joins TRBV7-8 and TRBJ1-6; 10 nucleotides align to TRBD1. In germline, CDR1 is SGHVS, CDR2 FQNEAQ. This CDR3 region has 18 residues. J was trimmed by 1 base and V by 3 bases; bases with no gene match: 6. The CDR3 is CASSFWDRGRSYNSPLHF. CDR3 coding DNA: TGTGCCAGCAGCTTCTGGGACAGGGGAAGGTCCTATAATTCACCCCTCCACTTT.

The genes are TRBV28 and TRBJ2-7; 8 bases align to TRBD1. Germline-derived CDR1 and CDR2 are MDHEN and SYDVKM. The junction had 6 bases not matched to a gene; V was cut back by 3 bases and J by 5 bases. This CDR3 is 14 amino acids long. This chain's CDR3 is CASSFLQGGHEQYF. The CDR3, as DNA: TGTGCCAGCAGTTTCCTACAGGGGGGACACGAGCAGTACTTC.

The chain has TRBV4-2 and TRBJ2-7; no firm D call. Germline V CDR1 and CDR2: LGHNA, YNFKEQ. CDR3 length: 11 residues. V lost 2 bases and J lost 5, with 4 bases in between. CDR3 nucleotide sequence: TGTGCCAGCAGCCAAAGAGACGAGCAGTACTTC. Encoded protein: CASSQRDEQYF.

CDR3 sequence (DNA): TGTGCCAGCGGACAGCGCCCCCCCGAAGCTTTCTTT. This translates into CASGQRPPEAFF. The chain is built from TRBV2 and TRBJ1-1; possibly TRBD1 for D (6 bases). The CDR3 contains 12 residues. Looked up from germline, CDR1 is SNHLY and CDR2 is FYNNEI. With 8 bases removed from V and 8 bases from J, the gap between germline ends came to 15 bases.

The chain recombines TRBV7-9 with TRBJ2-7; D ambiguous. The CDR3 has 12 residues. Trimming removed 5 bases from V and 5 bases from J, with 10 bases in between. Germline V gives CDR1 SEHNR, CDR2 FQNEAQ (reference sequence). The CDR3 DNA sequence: TGTGCCAGCAGCCAACCGTGGGACGAGCAGTACTTC. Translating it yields CASSQPWDEQYF.

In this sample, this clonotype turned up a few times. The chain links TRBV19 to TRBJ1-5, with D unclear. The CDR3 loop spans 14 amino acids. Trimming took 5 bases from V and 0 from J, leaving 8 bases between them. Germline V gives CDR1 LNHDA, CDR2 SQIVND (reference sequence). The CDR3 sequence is CASSRQYSNQPQHF. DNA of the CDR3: TGTGCCAGTAGTCGGCAGTATAGCAATCAGCCCCAGCATTTT.

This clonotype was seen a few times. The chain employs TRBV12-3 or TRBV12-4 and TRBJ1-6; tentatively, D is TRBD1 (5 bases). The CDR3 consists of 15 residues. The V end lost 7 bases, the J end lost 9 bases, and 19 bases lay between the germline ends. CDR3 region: CASTQGGSGTSPLHF. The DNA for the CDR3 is TGTGCCAGCACCCAGGGAGGGTCTGGAACTTCACCCCTCCACTTT.

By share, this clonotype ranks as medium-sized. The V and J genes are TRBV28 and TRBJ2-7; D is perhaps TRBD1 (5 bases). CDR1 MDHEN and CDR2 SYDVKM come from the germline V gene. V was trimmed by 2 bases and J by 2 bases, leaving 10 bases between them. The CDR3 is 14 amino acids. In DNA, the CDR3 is TGTGCCAGCAGTTTAACCCAGGGAACCTACGAGCAGTACTTC. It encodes CASSLTQGTYEQYF.

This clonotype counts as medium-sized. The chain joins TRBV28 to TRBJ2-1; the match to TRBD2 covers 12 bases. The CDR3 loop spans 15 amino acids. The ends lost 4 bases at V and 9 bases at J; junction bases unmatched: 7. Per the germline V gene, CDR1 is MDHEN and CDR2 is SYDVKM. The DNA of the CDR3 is TGTGCCAGCAGTTCTCTAGCGGGAGGGCGCGCTGAGCAGTTCTTC. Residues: CASSSLAGGRAEQFF.

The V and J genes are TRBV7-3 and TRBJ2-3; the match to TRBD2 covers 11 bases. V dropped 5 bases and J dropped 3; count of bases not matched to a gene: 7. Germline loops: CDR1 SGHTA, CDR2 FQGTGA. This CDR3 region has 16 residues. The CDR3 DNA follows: TGTGCCAGCAGCCCGACTCTAGCGGGAGGAACAGATACGCAGTATTTT. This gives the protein CASSPTLAGGTDTQYF.

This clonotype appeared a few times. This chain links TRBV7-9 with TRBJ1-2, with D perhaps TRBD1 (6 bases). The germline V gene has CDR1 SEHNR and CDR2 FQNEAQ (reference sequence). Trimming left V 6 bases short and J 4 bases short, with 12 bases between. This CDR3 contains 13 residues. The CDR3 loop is CASSPTGTYGYTF. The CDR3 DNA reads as TGTGCCAGCAGTCCAACAGGGACCTATGGCTACACCTTC.

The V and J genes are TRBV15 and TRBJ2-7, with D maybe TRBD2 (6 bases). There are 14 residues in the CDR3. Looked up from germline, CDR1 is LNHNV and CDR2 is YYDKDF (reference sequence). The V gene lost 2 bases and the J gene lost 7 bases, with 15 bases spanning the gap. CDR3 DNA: TGTGCCACCAGCAGACCCGGACTAACGGGGGAGCAGTACTTC. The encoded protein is CATSRPGLTGEQYF.

CDR3 coding DNA: TGCAGCGTTCAAGCGAACACAGATACGCAGTATTTT. It codes for CSVQANTDTQYF. The V gene is TRBV29-1, the J gene TRBJ2-3; D not certain. V was shortened by 5 bases and J by 2 bases, with 8 bases between the two germline ends. The CDR3 totals 12 residues. From germline, CDR1 is SQVTM and CDR2 ANQGSEA.

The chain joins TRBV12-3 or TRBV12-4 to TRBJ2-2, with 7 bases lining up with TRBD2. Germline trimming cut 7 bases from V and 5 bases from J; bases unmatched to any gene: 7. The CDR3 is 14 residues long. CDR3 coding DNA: TGTGCCAGCATGAAGCGGGAAAGGACCGGGGAGCTGTTTTTT. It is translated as CASMKRERTGELFF.

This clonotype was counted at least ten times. CDR3 protein: CASSPRTMNTEAFF. CDR3 nucleotides: TGCGCCAGCAGCCCGCGGACAATGAACACTGAAGCTTTCTTT. The rearrangement joins TRBV4-3 to TRBJ1-1; tentatively, D is TRBD1 (5 bases). V dropped 4 bases and J dropped 0 bases, with 9 bases sitting between them. CDR1 LGHNA and CDR2 YSLEER come from the germline V gene. This CDR3 comprises 14 residues.